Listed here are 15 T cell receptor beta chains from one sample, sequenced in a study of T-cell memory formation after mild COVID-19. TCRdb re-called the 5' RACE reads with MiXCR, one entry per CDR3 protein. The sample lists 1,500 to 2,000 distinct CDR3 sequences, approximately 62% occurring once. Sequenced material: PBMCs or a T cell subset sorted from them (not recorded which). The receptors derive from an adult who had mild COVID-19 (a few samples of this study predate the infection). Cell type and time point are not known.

CDR3 sequence: CASSGPGVKYEQYF. The DNA of the CDR3 is TGCGCCAGCAGCGGGCCGGGGGTTAAGTACGAGCAGTACTTC. The chain combines TRBV5-1 with TRBJ2-7; a weak D match, TRBD2 (6 bases). CDR1 is SGHRS and CDR2 is YFSETQ in the germline V gene. There are 14 residues in the CDR3. V dropped 4 bases and J dropped 4 bases, with 15 bases sitting between them.

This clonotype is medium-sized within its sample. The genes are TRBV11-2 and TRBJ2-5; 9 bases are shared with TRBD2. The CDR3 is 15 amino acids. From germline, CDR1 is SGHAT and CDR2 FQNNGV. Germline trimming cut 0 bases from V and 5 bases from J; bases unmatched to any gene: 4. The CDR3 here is CASSLEGGTSETQYF. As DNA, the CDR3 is TGTGCCAGCAGCTTAGAAGGTGGGACTAGCGAGACCCAGTACTTC. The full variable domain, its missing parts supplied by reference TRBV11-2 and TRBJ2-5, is EAGVAQSPRYKIIEKRQSVAFWCNPISGHATLYWYQQILGQGPKLLIQFQNNGVVDDSQLPKDRFSAERLKGVDSTLKIQPAKLEDSAVYLCASSLEGGTSETQYFGPGTRLLVL.

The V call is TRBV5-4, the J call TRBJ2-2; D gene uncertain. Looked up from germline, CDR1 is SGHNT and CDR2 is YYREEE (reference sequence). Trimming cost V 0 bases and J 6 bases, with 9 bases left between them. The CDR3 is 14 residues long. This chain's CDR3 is CASSLGVSAGELFF. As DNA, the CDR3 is TGTGCCAGCAGCTTGGGTGTCAGCGCCGGGGAGCTGTTTTTT.

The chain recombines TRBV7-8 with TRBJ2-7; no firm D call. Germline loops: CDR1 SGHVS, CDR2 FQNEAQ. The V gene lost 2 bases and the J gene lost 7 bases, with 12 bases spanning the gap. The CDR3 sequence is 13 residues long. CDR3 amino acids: CASSLIGRWEQYF. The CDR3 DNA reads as TGTGCCAGCAGCTTAATAGGAAGGTGGGAGCAGTACTTC. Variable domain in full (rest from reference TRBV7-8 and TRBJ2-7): GAGVSQSPRYKVAKRGQDVALRCDPISGHVSLFWYQQALGQGPEFLTYFQNEAQLDKSGLPSDRFFAERPEGSVSTLKIQRTQQEDSAVYLCASSLIGRWEQYFGPGTRLTVT.

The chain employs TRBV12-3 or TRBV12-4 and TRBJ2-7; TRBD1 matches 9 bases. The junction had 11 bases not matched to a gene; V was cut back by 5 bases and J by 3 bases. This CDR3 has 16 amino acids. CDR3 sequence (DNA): TGTGCCAGCAGTCCAGCCGGGACAGGGTTTCTCTACGAGCAGTACTTC. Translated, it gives CASSPAGTGFLYEQYF.

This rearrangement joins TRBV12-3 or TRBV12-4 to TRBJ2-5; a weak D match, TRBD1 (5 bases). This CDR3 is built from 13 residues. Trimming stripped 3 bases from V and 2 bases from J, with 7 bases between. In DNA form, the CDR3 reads TGTGCCAGCAGTTTTTCAGGGCAAGAGACCCAGTACTTC. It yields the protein CASSFSGQETQYF.

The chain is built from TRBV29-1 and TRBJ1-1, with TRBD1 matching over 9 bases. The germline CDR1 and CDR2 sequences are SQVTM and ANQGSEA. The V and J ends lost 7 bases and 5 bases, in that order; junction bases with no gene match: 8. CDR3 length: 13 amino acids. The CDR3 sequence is CSASDRGGTEAFF. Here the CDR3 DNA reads TGCAGCGCATCGGACAGGGGTGGGACTGAAGCTTTCTTT.

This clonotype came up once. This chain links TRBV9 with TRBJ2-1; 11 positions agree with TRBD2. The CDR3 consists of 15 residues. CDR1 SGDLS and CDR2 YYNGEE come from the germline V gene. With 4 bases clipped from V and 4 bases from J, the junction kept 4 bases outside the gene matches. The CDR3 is CASSPGTSGYNEQFF. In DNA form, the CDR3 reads TGTGCCAGCAGCCCTGGGACTAGCGGTTACAATGAGCAGTTCTTC.

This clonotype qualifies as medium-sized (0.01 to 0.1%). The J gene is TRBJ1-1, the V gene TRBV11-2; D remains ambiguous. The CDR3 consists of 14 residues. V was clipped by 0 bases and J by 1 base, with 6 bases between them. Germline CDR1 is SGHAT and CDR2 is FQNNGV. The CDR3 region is CASSLEGRNTEAFF. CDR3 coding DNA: TGTGCCAGCAGCTTAGAGGGCAGGAACACTGAAGCTTTCTTT.

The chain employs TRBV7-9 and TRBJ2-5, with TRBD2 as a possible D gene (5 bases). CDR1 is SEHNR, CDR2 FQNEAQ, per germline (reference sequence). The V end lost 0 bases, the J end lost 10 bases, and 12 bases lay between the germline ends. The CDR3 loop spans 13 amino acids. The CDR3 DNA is TGTGCCAGCAGCTTAGCGGTCCCGGAGGACCAGTACTTC. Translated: CASSLAVPEDQYF. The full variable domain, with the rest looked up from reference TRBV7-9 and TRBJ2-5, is DTGVSQNPRHKITKRGQNVTFRCDPISEHNRLYWYRQTLGQGPEFLTYFQNEAQLEKSRLLSDRFSAERPKGSFSTLEIQRTEQGDSAMYLCASSLAVPEDQYFGPGTRLLVL.

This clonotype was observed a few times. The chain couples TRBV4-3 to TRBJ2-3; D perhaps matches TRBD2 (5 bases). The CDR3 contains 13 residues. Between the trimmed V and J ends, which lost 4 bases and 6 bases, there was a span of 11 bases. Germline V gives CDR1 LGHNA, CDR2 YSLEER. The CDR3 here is CASSPPRADTQYF. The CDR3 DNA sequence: TGCGCCAGCAGCCCCCCGAGGGCCGATACGCAGTATTTT.

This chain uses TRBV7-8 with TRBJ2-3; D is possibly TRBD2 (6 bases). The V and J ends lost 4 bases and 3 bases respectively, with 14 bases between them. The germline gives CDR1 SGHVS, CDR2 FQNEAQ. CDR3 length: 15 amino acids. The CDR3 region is CASSSWGLGTDTQYF. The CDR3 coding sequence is TGTGCCAGCAGCTCCTGGGGACTTGGAACAGATACGCAGTATTTT.

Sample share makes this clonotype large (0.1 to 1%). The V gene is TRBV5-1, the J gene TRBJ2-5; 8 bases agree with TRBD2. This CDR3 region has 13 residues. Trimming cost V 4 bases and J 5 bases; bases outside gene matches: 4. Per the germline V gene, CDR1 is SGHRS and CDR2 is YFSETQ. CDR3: CASSPGLGETQYF. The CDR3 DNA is TGCGCCAGCAGCCCGGGACTAGGGGAGACCCAGTACTTC.

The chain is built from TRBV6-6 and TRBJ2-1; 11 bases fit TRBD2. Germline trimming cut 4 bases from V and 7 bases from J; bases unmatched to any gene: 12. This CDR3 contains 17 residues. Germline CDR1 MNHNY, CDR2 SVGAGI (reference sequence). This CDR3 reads CASSSPPTSGALNEQFF. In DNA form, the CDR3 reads TGTGCCAGCAGTTCCCCTCCGACTAGCGGGGCCCTTAATGAGCAGTTCTTC.

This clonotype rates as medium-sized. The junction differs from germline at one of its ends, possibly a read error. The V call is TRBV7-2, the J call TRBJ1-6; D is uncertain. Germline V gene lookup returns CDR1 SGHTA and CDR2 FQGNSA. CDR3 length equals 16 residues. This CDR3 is CASSLATATYNSSLHF. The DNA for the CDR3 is TGTGCCAGCAGCTTAGCGACCGCTACCTATAATTCATCCCTCCACTTT.